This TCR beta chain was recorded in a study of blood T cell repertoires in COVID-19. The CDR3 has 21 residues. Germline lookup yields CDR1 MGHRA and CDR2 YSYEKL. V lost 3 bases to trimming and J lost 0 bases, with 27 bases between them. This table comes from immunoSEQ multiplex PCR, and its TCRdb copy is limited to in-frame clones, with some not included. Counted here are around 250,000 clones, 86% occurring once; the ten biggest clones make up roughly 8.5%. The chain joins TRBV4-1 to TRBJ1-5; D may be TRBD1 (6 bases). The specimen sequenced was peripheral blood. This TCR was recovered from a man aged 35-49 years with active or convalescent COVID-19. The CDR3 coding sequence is TGCGCCAGCAGCCAGGGTCCCCATAGCGGGGGGCGTCCGAATAGCAATCAGCCCCAGCATTTT. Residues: CASSQGPHSGGRPNSNQPQHF.